Listed below are T cell receptor beta chains from one sample, sequenced in a study of T-cell memory formation after mild COVID-19. A single record per CDR3 protein comes from TCRdb applying MiXCR to the 5' RACE reads. The repertoire holds 250,000 or so distinct CDR3 sequences, with roughly 18% as singletons. The sample was PBMCs or a T cell subset sorted from them (not recorded which). The receptor source for this set is a man younger than 35 who had mild COVID-19 (a few samples of this study predate the infection). Cell type and time point are not known. The CDR3 runs from the conserved cysteine through the conserved F or W. A D gene is named only where the DNA matches it firmly. Size tells how often a clone was seen (once, few, many) or the class of an expanded clone, and some rows leave it out.

abundance,v_gene,d_gene,j_gene,CDR3nt,CDR3aa
many,TRBV4-3,.,TRBJ2-7,TGCGCCAGCAGCCAAGCCGTTGGGGGGACAAGCTACGAGCAGTACTTC,CASSQAVGGTSYEQYF
.,TRBV6-5,.,TRBJ1-2,TGTGCCAGCAGTTACAACCGGGAGGGCGGCTACACCTTC,CASSYNREGGYTF
few,TRBV12-3/TRBV12-4,.,TRBJ1-5,TGTGCCAGCAGTATTAAGGGAAATCAGCCCCAGCATTTT,CASSIKGNQPQHF
.,TRBV7-9,.,TRBJ2-2,TGTGCCAGCACCGAAGGGGCGGTGACCGAGGGGACCGGGGAGCTGTTTTTT,CASTEGAVTEGTGELFF
.,TRBV5-1,TRBD1,TRBJ1-1,TGCGCCAGCGCCGGACAGGAGAACACTGAAGCTTTCTTT,CASAGQENTEAFF
many,TRBV12-3/TRBV12-4,.,TRBJ2-7,TGTGCCAGCAGGTCCCTTGGGGGGGCTAGAAGGCCTCCTCTCTTC,CASRSLGGARRPPLF
.,TRBV19,.,TRBJ1-5,TGTGCCAGTACATTGGGGTCAGGCAATCAGCCCCAGCATTTT,CASTLGSGNQPQHF
few,TRBV21-1,.,TRBJ2-7,TGTGCCAGCCCCATCGGGCAGGGGAAAGATCGGCAGTACTTC,CASPIGQGKDRQYF
.,TRBV4-3,TRBD1,TRBJ2-5,TGCGCCAGCAGCCAGGGACAGTACCAAGAGACCCAGTACTTC,CASSQGQYQETQYF
.,TRBV9,.,TRBJ2-1,TGTGCCAGCAGCGTAGGGGGACTCGCTCCCTACAATGAGCAGTTCTTC,CASSVGGLAPYNEQFF
few,TRBV4-3,.,TRBJ1-5,TGCGCCAGCAGCCAAGATCCCCACCCTGGCGGTCAGCCCCAGCATTTT,CASSQDPHPGGQPQHF
.,TRBV20-1,.,TRBJ1-1,TGCAGTGCTAGACCTACCAGGGGCAGACCGAACACTGAAGCTTTCTTT,CSARPTRGRPNTEAFF
once,TRBV6-5,TRBD2,TRBJ2-7,TGTGCCAGCGGGCGCCCGAGGGGACTAGCCTACGAGCAGTACTTC,CASGRPRGLAYEQYF
few,TRBV14,TRBD1,TRBJ1-1,TGTGCCAGCAGCCAAGATGCCGGGACAGGGGGCCGGAACACTGAAGCTTTCTTT,CASSQDAGTGGRNTEAFF
.,TRBV6-2/TRBV6-3,TRBD1,TRBJ1-1,TGTGCCAGCAGAGACGACAGGGAAACTAACACTGAAGCTTTCTTT,CASRDDRETNTEAFF
.,TRBV14,.,TRBJ1-1,TGTGCCAGCAGCCAAGTAACGAACACTGAAGCTTTCTTT,CASSQVTNTEAFF
.,TRBV29-1,TRBD2,TRBJ2-7,TGCAGCGCCCTGGGGGGGTCCTACGAGCAGTACTTC,CSALGGSYEQYF
.,TRBV5-1,.,TRBJ2-7,TGCGCCAGCAGCCTCATGGGGGGTAGCTCCTACGAGCAGTACTTC,CASSLMGGSSYEQYF
.,TRBV3-1,.,TRBJ1-2,TGTGCCAGCAGGCCGACAGTCGCTAACTATGGCTACACCTTC,CASRPTVANYGYTF
few,TRBV7-2,.,TRBJ1-5,TGTGCCAGCAGCTTTTTAGGAGATAGCAATCAGCCCCAGCATTTT,CASSFLGDSNQPQHF
few,TRBV7-3,.,TRBJ2-4,TGTGCCAGCAGCCCTCAGGTGGGGCAGTTACAGTACTTC,CASSPQVGQLQYF
.,TRBV28,.,TRBJ2-1,TGTGCCAGCAGTTTTACCGGGATCACCAATGAGCAGTTCTTC,CASSFTGITNEQFF
.,TRBV29-1,.,TRBJ1-2,TGCAGCGTTGATGGCCGGGGTGTCGGGATAGGCTACACCTTC,CSVDGRGVGIGYTF
.,TRBV20-1,.,TRBJ2-7,TGCAGTGCTAGAGGGGGCTCCTACGAGCAGTACTTC,CSARGGSYEQYF
few,TRBV9,.,TRBJ1-2,TGTGCCAGCAGCGGGGGGAGCTACACCTTC,CASSGGSYTF
.,TRBV6-5,.,TRBJ2-1,TGTGCCAGCAGTTCAGGAGGACTTTCCTCCTACAATGAGCAGTTCTTC,CASSSGGLSSYNEQFF
.,TRBV30,TRBD2,TRBJ2-7,TGTGCCTGGAGTGTAGCGGGGGGGCCTGGGGAGCAGTACTTC,CAWSVAGGPGEQYF
many,TRBV7-3,.,TRBJ1-2,TGTGCCAGCAGCTTAGATAGAAAGGACGGCTACACCTTC,CASSLDRKDGYTF
few,TRBV5-1,TRBD1,TRBJ2-1,TGCGCCAGCAGCCCCGGGACAGGGAACAACAATGAGCAGTTCTTC,CASSPGTGNNNEQFF
.,TRBV4-3,.,TRBJ2-5,TGCGCCAGCAGCCCGGTCAATGGGGGGCCTAGTGGGACCCAGTACTTC,CASSPVNGGPSGTQYF
few,TRBV12-3/TRBV12-4,.,TRBJ1-1,TGTGCCAGCAGTACCCTGGGGGGTCTGAACACTGAAGCTTTCTTT,CASSTLGGLNTEAFF
.,TRBV20-1,TRBD2,TRBJ2-7,TGCAGTGCTAGAGGGCCAGCGGGGGGGCCTTACGAGCAGTACTTC,CSARGPAGGPYEQYF
few,TRBV7-3,TRBD2,TRBJ2-3,TGTGCCAGCGCAGCGGGGGTTACGCAGTATTTT,CASAAGVTQYF
few,TRBV20-1,TRBD1,TRBJ1-1,TGCAGAATACAGGGGGCAAACACTGAAGCTTTCTTT,CRIQGANTEAFF
few,TRBV5-1,TRBD1,TRBJ2-3,TGCGCCAGCAGCCCGGACAGGGCGGGCGATACGCAGTATTTT,CASSPDRAGDTQYF
few,TRBV2,.,TRBJ2-6,TGTGCCAGCAGGGAAAAAGCGGGGGCCAACGTCCTGACTTTC,CASREKAGANVLTF
.,TRBV5-6,.,TRBJ2-1,TGTGCCAGCAGCTTGCCACAGGTTTCCTACAATGAGCAGTTCTTC,CASSLPQVSYNEQFF
few,TRBV12-3/TRBV12-4,.,TRBJ1-6,TGTGCCAGCAGTTTAGTAGGCAGAGATTCACCCCTCCACTTT,CASSLVGRDSPLHF
few,TRBV6-2/TRBV6-3,.,TRBJ1-1,TGTGCCAGCGCCCCCGGGCGGAACACTGAAGCTTTCTTT,CASAPGRNTEAFF
few,TRBV5-1,TRBD1,TRBJ1-3,TGCGCCAGCAGCCAAACAGGGGCTGGAAACACCATATATTTT,CASSQTGAGNTIYF
few,TRBV18,.,TRBJ2-1,TGTGCCAGCTCACCACTCTGGCCCCGGCGGGTCTCCTACAATGAGCAGTTCTTC,CASSPLWPRRVSYNEQFF
.,TRBV4-2,TRBD1,TRBJ1-4,TGTGCCAGCAGCCAAGATACCCGGACAGGCCCCGGTGAAAAACTGTTTTTT,CASSQDTRTGPGEKLFF
.,TRBV20-1,TRBD1,TRBJ1-1,TGCAGTGCTAGCAGGGGGCTAGACACTGAAGCTTTCTTT,CSASRGLDTEAFF
.,TRBV12-3/TRBV12-4,.,TRBJ2-5,TGTGCCAGCAGTCCGTCAACGCAACAAGAGACCCAGTACTTC,CASSPSTQQETQYF
.,TRBV12-5,TRBD1,TRBJ1-6,TGTGCTAGTAGAATGCTGACAGGGCATAATTCACCCCTCCACTTT,CASRMLTGHNSPLHF
few,TRBV27,TRBD2,TRBJ2-1,TGTGCCAGCAGGACCCCCGTAGCGGGGGGTTACAATGAGCAGTTCTTC,CASRTPVAGGYNEQFF
few,TRBV6-5,.,TRBJ2-3,TGTGCCAGCAGAAGGGACCCAGGGGTTGATACGCAGTATTTT,CASRRDPGVDTQYF
few,TRBV29-1,.,TRBJ2-3,TGCAGCGTTGAAGGGGCTAGCACAGATACGCAGTATTTT,CSVEGASTDTQYF
few,TRBV7-2,TRBD1,TRBJ1-1,TGTGCCAGCAGCTACCGGGACAGGAACACTGAAGCTTTCTTT,CASSYRDRNTEAFF
few,TRBV4-1,.,TRBJ1-5,TGCGCCAGCAGCCAAGGGGGACGTGGGCGGCCTCAGCCCCAGCATTTT,CASSQGGRGRPQPQHF